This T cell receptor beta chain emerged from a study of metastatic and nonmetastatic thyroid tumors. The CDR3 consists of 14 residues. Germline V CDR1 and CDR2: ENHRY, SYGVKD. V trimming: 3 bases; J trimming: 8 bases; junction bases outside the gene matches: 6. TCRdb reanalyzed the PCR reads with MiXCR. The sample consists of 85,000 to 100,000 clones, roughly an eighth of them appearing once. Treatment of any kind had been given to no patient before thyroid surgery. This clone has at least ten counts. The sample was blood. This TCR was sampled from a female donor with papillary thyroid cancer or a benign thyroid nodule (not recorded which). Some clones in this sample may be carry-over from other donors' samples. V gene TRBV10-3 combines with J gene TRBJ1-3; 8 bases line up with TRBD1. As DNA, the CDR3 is TGTGCCATCAGTGAACCGACAGGGGCGGACACCATATATTTT. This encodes CAISEPTGADTIYF.